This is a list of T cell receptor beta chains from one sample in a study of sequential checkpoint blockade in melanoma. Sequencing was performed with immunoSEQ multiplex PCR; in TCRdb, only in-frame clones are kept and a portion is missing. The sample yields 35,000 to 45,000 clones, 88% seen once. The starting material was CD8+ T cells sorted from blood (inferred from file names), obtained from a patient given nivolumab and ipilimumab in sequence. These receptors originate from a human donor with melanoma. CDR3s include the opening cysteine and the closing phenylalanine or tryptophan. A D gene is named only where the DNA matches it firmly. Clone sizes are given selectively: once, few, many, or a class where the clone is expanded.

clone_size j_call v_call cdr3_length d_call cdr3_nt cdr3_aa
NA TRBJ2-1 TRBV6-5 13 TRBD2 TGTGCCAGCAGCCCCGTTAGCGGGAGGGGGCAGTTCTTC CASSPVSGRGQFF
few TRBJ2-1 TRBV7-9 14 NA TGTGCCAGCAGCTACCTCTGGACAGACAATGAGCAGTTCTTC CASSYLWTDNEQFF
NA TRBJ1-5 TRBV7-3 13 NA TGTGCCAGCAGCTTATCGGGGAATCAGCCCCAGCATTTT CASSLSGNQPQHF
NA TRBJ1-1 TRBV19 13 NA TGTGCCAGTACCCCTAGTGGCGCCACTGAAGCTTTCTTT CASTPSGATEAFF
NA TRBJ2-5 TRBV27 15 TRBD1 TGTGCCAGCAGTTTTGGGCAGGGGGTGTCCGAGACCCAGTACTTC CASSFGQGVSETQYF
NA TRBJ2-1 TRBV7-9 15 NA TGTGCCAGCAGCTCCGGACTTCTAAGCTACAATGAGCAGTTCTTC CASSSGLLSYNEQFF
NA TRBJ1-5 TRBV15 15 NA TGTGCCACTGACCGGGGAGTCGGGGGCAATCAGCCCCAGCATTTT CATDRGVGGNQPQHF
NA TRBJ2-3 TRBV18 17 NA TGTGCCAGCTCACCACTAGTGACTAGTGCGAGCACAGATACGCAGTATTTT CASSPLVTSASTDTQYF
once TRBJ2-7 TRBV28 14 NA TGTGCCAGCAGTGAACAGGGTAGGGCCTACGAGCAGTACTTC CASSEQGRAYEQYF
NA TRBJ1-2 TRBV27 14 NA TGTGCCAGCAAGGAGGACCTCGGTGACTATGGCTACACCTTC CASKEDLGDYGYTF
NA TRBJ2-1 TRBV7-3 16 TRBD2 TGTGCCAGCAGCCTATCCCTAGCGGGAGGTTACAATGAGCAGTTCTTC CASSLSLAGGYNEQFF
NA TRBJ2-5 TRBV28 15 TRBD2 TGTGCCAGCAGGCCGGGACTAGGGGGAGGTGAGACCCAGTACTTC CASRPGLGGGETQYF
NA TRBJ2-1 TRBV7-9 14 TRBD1 TGTGCCAGCAGCTTGGGACAGGGGGCGGCTGAGCAGTTCTTC CASSLGQGAAEQFF
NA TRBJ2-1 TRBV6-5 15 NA TGTGCCAGCGCGGAGGGAGTTGGGTCCTACAATGAGCAGTTCTTC CASAEGVGSYNEQFF
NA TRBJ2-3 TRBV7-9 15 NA TGTGCCAGCAGCTTAGGGTGGGAGGAAGGAGATACGCAGTATTTT CASSLGWEEGDTQYF
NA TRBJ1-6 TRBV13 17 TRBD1 TGTGCCAGCAGCTTATGGGACAGCAGCTCCTATAATTCACCCCTCCACTTT CASSLWDSSSYNSPLHF
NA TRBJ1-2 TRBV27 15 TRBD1 TGTGCCAGCATTCAGGACAGGGCGTATGGTTATGGCTACACCTTC CASIQDRAYGYGYTF
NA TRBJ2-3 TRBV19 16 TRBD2 TGTGCCAGTAGCACGGGGGCGGGAGGCGGGACAGATACGCAGTATTTT CASSTGAGGGTDTQYF
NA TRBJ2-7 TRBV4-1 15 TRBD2 TGCGCCAGCAGCCCAGGGGTTAGCGGGACCTACGAGCAGTACTTC CASSPGVSGTYEQYF